These 10 T cell receptor beta chains were sequenced from one sample in a study of spatial heterogeneity in lung cancer. The time point was: sample taken at primary tumor resection. Researchers sequenced whole RNA taken from tumor, nontumor lung or frozen PBMC without sorting. In TCRdb, the 5' RACE reads were re-called with MiXCR into one record per CDR3 protein. The sample consists of over 7,500 distinct CDR3 sequences, roughly 8.6% of them appearing once. Specimen: PBMCs, collected at surgery. All receptors derive from a male donor with early-stage non-small cell lung cancer.

On this clonotype: Germline and junction disagree at one end, which may indicate a read error. Since the library was made to target alpha chains, this beta chain is a stray read and its abundance is not meaningful. J is TRBJ2-5 and V is TRBV5-5; D is undetermined. Germline CDR1 is SGHKS and CDR2 is YYEKEE (reference sequence). This CDR3 spans 13 amino acids. As DNA, the CDR3 is TGTGCCAGCAGCTTGGACTTACGAGAGGCCCAGTACTTC. Translated: CASSLDLREAQYF.

This clonotype was detected ten times or more. This beta chain is off target for a library built for alpha chains, so its abundance means little. The rearrangement uses TRBV2 and TRBJ1-5; possible D gene TRBD1, 5 bases. CDR1 and CDR2 (germline): SNHLY, FYNNEI. The CDR3 extends over 13 amino acids. V lost 7 bases, J lost 10 bases, and 17 bases lay in between. The CDR3 DNA follows: TGTGCCAGCAAAGGGGAACTTAATCGTCCCCAGCATTTT. Its translation: CASKGELNRPQHF.

This clonotype was detected a few times. This beta chain is a stray read from a library made for alpha chains; its abundance is not meaningful. This chain connects TRBV3-1 to TRBJ1-1, with a possible D match to TRBD1 (6 bases). The CDR3 runs 13 residues. Trimming removed 1 base at V and 9 bases at J, with 12 bases between. The germline V gene has CDR1 LGHDT and CDR2 YNNKEL (reference sequence). In DNA, the CDR3 is TGTGCCAGCAGCCAAGTTCGGGGGGGCCAAGCTTTCTTT. This encodes CASSQVRGGQAFF.

Many counts were recorded for this clonotype. In a library made to pick up alpha chains, this beta chain is a stray read with a size that means little. The rearrangement links TRBV3-1 to TRBJ1-5; D perhaps matches TRBD1 (6 bases). The V end was cut by 4 bases, the J end by 5 bases, with 9 bases between. Germline assignment: CDR1 LGHDT and CDR2 YNNKEL (reference sequence). This CDR3 has 13 amino acids. The CDR3: CASSLQGDQPQHF. CDR3 nucleotides: TGTGCCAGCAGCCTACAGGGTGATCAGCCCCAGCATTTT.

This clonotype was seen ten or more times. Found in a library prepared for alpha chains, this beta chain is an off-target read, and its abundance has little meaning. This chain uses TRBV20-1 with TRBJ2-1, with 12 positions matching TRBD2. Germline V gene lookup returns CDR1 DFQATT and CDR2 SNEGSKA (reference sequence). Trimming removed 3 bases from V and 0 bases from J; junction bases left unmatched: 6. CDR3 length: 17 residues. The CDR3 is CSASRLAGGSSYNEQFF. The CDR3 DNA reads as TGCAGTGCTAGTCGGCTAGCGGGAGGGAGCTCCTACAATGAGCAGTTCTTC.

This clonotype was counted only a few times. Since it is a stray read in a library aimed at alpha chains, this beta chain has a size that is not meaningful. This chain joins TRBV12-3 or TRBV12-4 and TRBJ2-1; TRBD2 agrees at 7 bases. The CDR3 has 15 amino acids. Trimming cost V 6 bases and J 0 bases; bases outside gene matches: 5. CDR3 in DNA: TGTGCCAGCAGGATGAAGCGGGGCTCCTACAATGAGCAGTTCTTC. This sequence encodes CASRMKRGSYNEQFF.

This clonotype was seen ten or more times. This beta chain is a stray read from a library made for alpha chains; its abundance is not meaningful. The V call is TRBV2, the J call TRBJ2-7; 12 bases are a match to TRBD2. Trimming removed 10 bases from V and 0 bases from J; junction bases left unmatched: 4. Germline CDR1 and CDR2: SNHLY and FYNNEI. The CDR3 totals 14 residues. In nucleotides, the CDR3 is TGTGCCAAACGGACTAGCGGGAACTCCTACGAGCAGTACTTC. Translating gives CAKRTSGNSYEQYF.

This clonotype occurred a few times. This beta chain is an unintended read in a library built for alpha chains; its size means little. This chain uses TRBV10-3 with TRBJ2-4; 9 bases line up with TRBD2. CDR1 ENHRY and CDR2 SYGVKD come from the germline V gene. This CDR3 is built from 19 residues. Germline trimming cut 5 bases from V and 1 base from J; bases unmatched to any gene: 15. In DNA form, the CDR3 reads TGTGCCATCAGTCCAACATGGGGAGCGGGAGGTTCGGCCAAAAACATTCAGTACTTC. Amino acids: CAISPTWGAGGSAKNIQYF.

The sample holds many counts of this clonotype. This beta chain appears as a stray read in a library generated for alpha chains; its size is not informative. This chain joins TRBV5-1 and TRBJ1-2; TRBD1 might be the D (6 bases). V lost 0 bases and J lost 4, with 34 bases in between. CDR3 length: 22 residues. CDR1 is SGHRS and CDR2 is YFSETQ in the germline V gene. The CDR3 DNA follows: TGCGCCAGCAGCTTGGGACACAGGGTTTCAGCAGGACCATCGACCAATACCTATGGCTACACCTTC. It is translated as CASSLGHRVSAGPSTNTYGYTF.

This clonotype was counted at least ten times. The size of this beta chain means little, since it is a stray read in a library made for alpha chains. The rearrangement links TRBV5-8 to TRBJ2-3; D remains unclear. The V gene's germline CDR1 is SGHTS and CDR2 YDEGEE. This CDR3 is built from 12 residues. V lost 4 bases, J lost 4 bases, and 7 bases lay in between. The CDR3 loop is CASSIRADTQYF. CDR3 bases: TGTGCCAGCAGCATACGGGCAGATACGCAGTATTTT.